This entry lists 25 T cell receptor beta chains sequenced from one sample in a study of CD8 T cells in ankylosing spondylitis. From the 5' RACE reads, TCRdb called clonotypes with MiXCR, one entry per CDR3 protein. The sample has some 90,000 distinct CDR3 sequences, around 30% seen once. Sequenced sample: blood, either unsorted or a sorted T cell fraction (not recorded which). Receptors originate from a male donor with ankylosing spondylitis or in good health (not recorded which).

The sample holds a few counts of this clonotype. The gene calls are TRBV25-1 and TRBJ2-2; D perhaps matches TRBD2 (6 bases). Trimming removed 4 bases at V and 6 bases at J, with 12 bases between. CDR3 length equals 14 residues. Germline CDR1 reads MGHDK; CDR2 reads SYGVNS. CDR3 sequence (DNA): TGTGCCAGCAGTGCCCCAGGGAGGCCCGGGGAGCTGTTTTTT. Translation gives CASSAPGRPGELFF.

In its sample, this clonotype was seen a few times. The chain carries TRBV7-9 and TRBJ2-3; a possible D gene is TRBD2 (6 bases). The CDR3 contains 16 residues. Germline V gene data show CDR1 as SEHNR and CDR2 as FQNEAQ (reference sequence). Trimming took 3 bases from V and 4 from J, leaving 17 bases between them. As DNA, the CDR3 is TGTGCCAGCAGCTTGCGGGACTCGCCTCAGGCAGATACGCAGTATTTT. This codes for CASSLRDSPQADTQYF.

The CDR3 region has the DNA TGCGCCAGCAGCTTGCGTATAGAGGGAAATGAAAAACTGTTTTTT. Translated: CASSLRIEGNEKLFF. The chain joins TRBV5-1 to TRBJ1-4; D remains unclear. The V end lost 1 base, the J end lost 5 bases, and 12 bases lay between the germline ends. The CDR3 sequence is 15 residues long. In germline, CDR1 is SGHRS, CDR2 YFSETQ.

The V gene is TRBV7-9, the J gene TRBJ2-5; the D is unclear. The CDR3 runs to 15 residues. The germline gives CDR1 SEHNR, CDR2 FQNEAQ (reference sequence). Trimming took off 1 base at V and 5 bases at J, with 14 bases between the two ends. Here the CDR3 DNA reads TGTGCCAGCAGCTTAGTGTCGATGGGGAAGGAGACCCAGTACTTC. This encodes CASSLVSMGKETQYF.

V and J are TRBV20-1 and TRBJ1-5, with D perhaps matching TRBD1 (6 bases). The CDR3 is made up of 16 amino acids. Germline lookup yields CDR1 DFQATT and CDR2 SNEGSKA (reference sequence). V was shortened by 6 bases and J by 11 bases, with 29 bases between the two germline ends. The CDR3 sequence is CSAGLAGQFSIGAQHF. The CDR3 region has the DNA TGCAGTGCCGGCTTAGCCGGACAGTTTTCAATCGGGGCCCAGCATTTT.

The chain is built from TRBV5-1 and TRBJ2-3; 9 nucleotides match TRBD1. The CDR3 length is 16 residues. Germline values: CDR1 SGHRS, CDR2 YFSETQ. V was clipped by 4 bases and J by 2 bases; unmatched bases: 8. The CDR3, as DNA: TGCGCCAGCAGCGGGGGACAGGGCTTCGACACAGATACGCAGTATTTT. Translating it yields CASSGGQGFDTDTQYF.

The rearrangement joins TRBV3-1 to TRBJ2-1, with a possible D match to TRBD2 (6 bases). This CDR3 is 17 amino acids long. The V end was cut by 3 bases, the J end by 1 base, with 16 bases between. In germline, CDR1 is LGHDT, CDR2 YNNKEL (reference sequence). Here the CDR3 reads CASSQSPGGMSYNEQFF. The CDR3 nucleotides are TGTGCCAGCAGCCAGTCCCCCGGAGGGATGTCCTACAATGAGCAGTTCTTC.

There are a few counts of this clonotype. V and J are TRBV5-1 and TRBJ1-3; 8 nucleotides match TRBD1. With V trimmed by 6 bases and J by 0 bases, 11 bases remained unmatched. This CDR3 has 17 residues. Germline assignment: CDR1 SGHRS and CDR2 YFSETQ. The CDR3 DNA reads TGCGCCAGCATGGCAGGGGGCCGCTCCAGCTCTGGAAACACCATATATTTT. Translation: CASMAGGRSSSGNTIYF.

With regard to this clonotype: One end of the junction does not line up with germline, which may come from a read error. The chain has TRBV18 and TRBJ2-1, with a weak D call TRBD1 (5 bases). The CDR3 length is 15 residues. CDR1 and CDR2 (germline): KGHSH, LQKENI. CDR3 in DNA: TGTGCCAGCTCACCGACGGCAGGGCTTTTCAATGACCAGTTCTTC. Its protein is CASSPTAGLFNDQFF.

There are many counts of this clonotype. The V and J genes are TRBV12-3 or TRBV12-4 and TRBJ2-7, with TRBD2 matching 8 bases. This CDR3 comprises 16 residues. The V gene end was trimmed by 3 bases and the J gene end by 7 bases; junction bases not matched to a gene: 14. The CDR3 DNA follows: TGTGCCAGCAGTTTGGGAGTAGGAGCGGGAGTACGGGAGCAGTACTTC. Translated: CASSLGVGAGVREQYF.

The V call is TRBV5-6, the J call TRBJ2-1; D might be TRBD1 (7 bases). The germline V and J ends were trimmed by 4 bases and 4 bases, with 18 bases remaining between them. Germline CDR1 and CDR2: SGHDT and YYEEEE. This CDR3 spans 16 amino acids. The DNA for the CDR3 is TGTGCCAGCAGCGCCCTTATGACAGGGAGGTACAATGAGCAGTTCTTC. Translated, it gives CASSALMTGRYNEQFF.

The chain couples TRBV5-1 to TRBJ2-7, with a possible D match to TRBD2 (7 bases). V lost 0 bases and J 0 bases, leaving 13 bases between the germline ends. CDR3 length equals 16 residues. Germline CDR1 and CDR2: SGHRS and YFSETQ. Here the CDR3 DNA reads TGCGCCAGCAGCTTGGAGGGGGGGGCAACCTCCTACGAGCAGTACTTC. Its protein is CASSLEGGATSYEQYF. Looking up the rest from reference TRBV5-1 and TRBJ2-7 gives the full variable domain: KAGVTQTPRYLIKTRGQQVTLSCSPISGHRSVSWYQQTPGQGLQFLFEYFSETQRNKGNFPGRFSGRQFSNSRSEMNVSTLELGDSALYLCASSLEGGATSYEQYFGPGTRLTVT.

V and J are TRBV11-3 and TRBJ1-4; D is undetermined. V was cut by 2 bases and J by 7 bases, with 11 bases left in between. This CDR3 is built from 14 residues. CDR1 SGHNT and CDR2 YENEEA come from the germline V gene. The CDR3 protein is CASSLHRESEKLFF. The CDR3 bases are TGTGCCAGCAGCTTACACCGGGAGAGTGAAAAACTGTTTTTT. Based on the CDR3 plus reference TRBV11-3 and TRBJ1-4, the full variable domain is EAGVVQSPRYKIIEKKQPVAFWCNPISGHNTLYWYLQNLGQGPELLIRYENEEAVDDSQLPKDRFSAERLKGVDSTLKIQPAELGDSAVYLCASSLHRESEKLFFGSGTQLSVL.

This clonotype occurred a few times. The chain recombines TRBV20-1 with TRBJ2-2; D gene unclear. Germline-derived CDR1 and CDR2 are DFQATT and SNEGSKA (reference sequence). CDR3 length: 13 residues. V was clipped by 5 bases and J by 0 bases, with 7 bases between them. The CDR3 DNA follows: TGCAGTGCTCAGAAAACGAACACCGGGGAGCTGTTTTTT. Its translation: CSAQKTNTGELFF.

The chain joins TRBV2 to TRBJ2-2; TRBD2 aligns across 7 bases. The junction had 8 bases not matched to a gene; V was cut back by 11 bases and J by 2 bases. This CDR3 has 14 amino acids. CDR1 and CDR2 (germline): SNHLY, FYNNEI. The CDR3 DNA sequence: TGTGCCGGGAGACTAGCAGCAAACACCGGGGAGCTGTTTTTT. Protein sequence: CAGRLAANTGELFF.

This clonotype showed up just a few times. The J gene is TRBJ2-3, the V gene TRBV6-1; 8 bases agree with TRBD2. Germline lookup yields CDR1 MNHNS and CDR2 SASEGT. The junction had 6 bases not matched to a gene; V was cut back by 6 bases and J by 1 base. CDR3 size: 15 residues. The CDR3 DNA reads as TGTGCCAGCAGGGTAGCGGGACTAGGCACAGATACGCAGTATTTT. Protein product: CASRVAGLGTDTQYF.

The chain employs TRBV20-1 and TRBJ1-2; D is ambiguous. The CDR3 length is 13 residues. The V end was cut by 3 bases, the J end by 4 bases, with 12 bases between. From germline, CDR1 is DFQATT and CDR2 SNEGSKA (reference sequence). The CDR3 region has the DNA TGCAGTGCTAGTATGTCGGGGAGCTATGGCTACACCTTC. Amino acids: CSASMSGSYGYTF.

This chain uses TRBV6-5 with TRBJ2-1; D gene uncertain. The V gene's germline CDR1 is MNHEY and CDR2 SVGAGI. Trimming removed 4 bases at V and 2 bases at J, with 9 bases between. This CDR3 region has 14 residues. DNA for the CDR3: TGTGCCAGCAGTTCCCTGGGGACCTACAATGAGCAGTTCTTC. Its translation: CASSSLGTYNEQFF.

The chain is built from TRBV20-1 and TRBJ2-7; no clear D gene. Germline lookup yields CDR1 DFQATT and CDR2 SNEGSKA (reference sequence). The length of the CDR3 is 13 residues. V lost 3 bases to trimming and J lost 0 bases, with 9 bases between them. The CDR3: CSARPVNSYEQYF. The CDR3 nucleotides are TGCAGTGCTAGGCCCGTGAACTCCTACGAGCAGTACTTC.

In this sample, this clonotype turned up many times. V and J are TRBV5-1 and TRBJ2-6; D uncertain. Germline V CDR1 and CDR2: SGHRS, YFSETQ. This CDR3 is built from 14 residues. V shed 0 bases and J shed 1 base, with 2 bases lying between them. CDR3 protein: CASSLVSGANVLTF. CDR3 bases: TGCGCCAGCAGCTTGGTATCTGGGGCCAACGTCCTGACTTTC. Variable domain in full (rest from reference TRBV5-1 and TRBJ2-6): KAGVTQTPRYLIKTRGQQVTLSCSPISGHRSVSWYQQTPGQGLQFLFEYFSETQRNKGNFPGRFSGRQFSNSRSEMNVSTLELGDSALYLCASSLVSGANVLTFGAGSRLTVL.

The rearrangement joins TRBV5-1 to TRBJ1-6; maybe TRBD1 (5 bases). Germline V CDR1 and CDR2: SGHRS, YFSETQ. Trimming removed 3 bases from V and 8 bases from J, with 15 bases in between. There are 15 residues in the CDR3. CDR3 in DNA: TGCGCCAGCAGCTACGACAGCACCGTCGATTCACCCCTCCACTTT. Protein sequence: CASSYDSTVDSPLHF.

This clonotype has more than one count but fewer than ten. The chain couples TRBV3-1 to TRBJ1-1, with unresolved D. The CDR3 is 12 residues long. In germline, CDR1 is LGHDT, CDR2 YNNKEL (reference sequence). V was shortened by 0 bases and J by 6 bases, with 5 bases between the two germline ends. The CDR3 bases are TGTGCCAGCAGCCAAGAACCCTCTGAAGCTTTCTTT. Translated: CASSQEPSEAFF.

The chain employs TRBV12-3 or TRBV12-4 and TRBJ2-5, with 7 nucleotides matching TRBD2. Germline trimming cut 1 base from V and 4 bases from J; bases unmatched to any gene: 6. The CDR3 spans 15 residues. Written as DNA, the CDR3 is TGTGCCAGCAGTTTAGGTCCGGGGGGAGGAGAGACCCAGTACTTC. It codes for CASSLGPGGGETQYF.

This clonotype was counted between two and nine times. The gene calls are TRBV11-1 and TRBJ1-5, with 11 bases lining up with TRBD1. The length of the CDR3 is 21 residues. Germline V gene sequence: CDR1 SGHAT, CDR2 FQDESV (reference sequence). J was trimmed by 5 bases and V by 4 bases; bases with no gene match: 22. CDR3 bases: TGTGCCAGCAGCTCCGGTTCCGGGACAGGGGGGCGTATTGATGTCGATCAGCCCCAGCATTTT. This encodes CASSSGSGTGGRIDVDQPQHF.

This rearrangement joins TRBV24-1 to TRBJ2-1; 13 bases map to TRBD2. The germline V gene encodes CDR1 KGHDR and CDR2 SFDVKD. The CDR3 is made up of 17 amino acids. V was clipped by 2 bases and J by 4 bases; unmatched bases: 4. In nucleotides, the CDR3 is TGTGCCACCAGTGATTCACGGACTAGCGGGGGTTACAATGAGCAGTTCTTC. This codes for CATSDSRTSGGYNEQFF.